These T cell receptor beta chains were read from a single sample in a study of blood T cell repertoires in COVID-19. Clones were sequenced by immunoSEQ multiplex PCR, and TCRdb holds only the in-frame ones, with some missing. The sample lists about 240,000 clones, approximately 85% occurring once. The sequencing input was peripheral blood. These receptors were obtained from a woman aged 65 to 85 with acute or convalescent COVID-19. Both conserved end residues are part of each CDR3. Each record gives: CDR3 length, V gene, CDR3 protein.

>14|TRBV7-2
CASSHLSTGSGYTF
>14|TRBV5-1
CASSISGGNNEQFF
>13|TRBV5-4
CASSRTGAGELFF
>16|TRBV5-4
CASSEGGGLLTDTQYF
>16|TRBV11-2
CASSLGWDREYYEQFF
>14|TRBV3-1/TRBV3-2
CASSRDRVGTEAFF
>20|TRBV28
CASILTGGPTSDWVNSPLHF
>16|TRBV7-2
CASSPGGGRRNTEAFF
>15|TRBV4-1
CASSQDRVPHYGYTF
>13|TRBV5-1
CASSLVPQETQYF
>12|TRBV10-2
CASSEWGDEQYF
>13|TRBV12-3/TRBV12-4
CASSLYLNYGYTF
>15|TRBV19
CASSITGRGNEKLFF
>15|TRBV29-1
CSVEPSGGIADTQYF
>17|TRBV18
CASSSQTGTGVDYGYTF
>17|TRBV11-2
CASSSPRQGPGTDTQYF
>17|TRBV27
CASSRLGTVGGGTEAFF
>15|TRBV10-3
CAIREQGNAADTQYF
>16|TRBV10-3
CAISESNRFNTGELFF